This T cell receptor (beta chain) was retrieved from a study of blood T cell repertoires in COVID-19. Profiling relied on immunoSEQ multiplex PCR, and the TCRdb table lists in-frame clones only, not all of them. The repertoire includes about 87,000 clones, approximately 86% of them detected once, and roughly 3.2% sits in the top ten. Per the germline V gene, CDR1 is KGHSH and CDR2 is LQKENI. CDR3 length: 15 residues. The V gene lost 3 bases and the J gene lost 5 bases, with 17 bases spanning the gap. This TCR was sampled from a woman aged 80 or over with COVID-19, enrolled during active disease. The sequenced sample was peripheral blood. The chain carries TRBV18 and TRBJ2-7; TRBD1 is a possible D gene (5 bases). CDR3 sequence (DNA): TGTGCCAGCTCACCTCAGACAGCTGGATTGGACGAGCAGTACTTC. It is translated as CASSPQTAGLDEQYF. Drawing the rest from reference TRBV18 and TRBJ2-7, the complete variable domain is NAGVMQNPRHLVRRRGQEARLRCSPMKGHSHVYWYRQLPEEGLKFMVYLQKENIIDESGMPKERFSAEFPKEGPSILRIQQVVRGDSAAYFCASSPQTAGLDEQYFGPGTRLTVT.